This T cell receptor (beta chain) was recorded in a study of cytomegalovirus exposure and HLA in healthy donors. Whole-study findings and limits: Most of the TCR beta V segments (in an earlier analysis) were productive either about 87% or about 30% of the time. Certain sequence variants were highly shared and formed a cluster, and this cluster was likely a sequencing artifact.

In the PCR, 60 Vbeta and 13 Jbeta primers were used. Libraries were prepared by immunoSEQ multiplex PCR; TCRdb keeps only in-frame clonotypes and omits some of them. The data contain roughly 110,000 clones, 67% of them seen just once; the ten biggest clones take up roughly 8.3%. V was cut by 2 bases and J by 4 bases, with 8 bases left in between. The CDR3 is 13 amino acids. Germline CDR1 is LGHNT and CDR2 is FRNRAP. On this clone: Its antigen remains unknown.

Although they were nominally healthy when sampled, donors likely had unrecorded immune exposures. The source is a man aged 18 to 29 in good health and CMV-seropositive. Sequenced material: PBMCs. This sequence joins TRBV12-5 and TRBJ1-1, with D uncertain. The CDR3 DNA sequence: TGTGCTAGTGGTTTGATTAGAGCCACTGAAGCTTTCTTT. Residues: CASGLIRATEAFF.